The next 11 T cell receptor beta chains were all read from a single sample in a study of OX40 agonist ivuxolimab in advanced cancers. Profiling relied on immunoSEQ multiplex PCR, and the TCRdb table lists in-frame clones only, not all of them. The sample consists of more than 65,000 clones, approximately 87% of them appearing once. The material was CD4+ or CD8+ T cells sorted from blood, obtained in a trial of the OX40 agonist ivuxolimab. These receptors were taken from an adult with an advanced solid tumor such as melanoma, head and neck, liver or kidney cancer.

This clone has a handful of counts. The chain employs TRBV10-1 and TRBJ1-6; TRBD1 is a possible D gene (5 bases). Trimming pared 8 bases from V and 11 bases from J, leaving 16 bases between. Germline V gene sequence: CDR1 WNHNN, CDR2 SYGVQD (reference sequence). The CDR3 is 13 residues long. CDR3 in DNA: TGCGCCAGCCCAGGGAGGACAACGGCACCCCTCCACTTT. Encoded protein: CASPGRTTAPLHF.

The chain carries TRBV5-6 and TRBJ2-2; TRBD2 aligns across 7 bases. This CDR3 comprises 14 residues. Trimming removed 10 bases from V and 0 bases from J; junction bases left unmatched: 6. Germline V gives CDR1 SGHDT, CDR2 YYEEEE. The CDR3 is CAVREAPNTGELFF. The CDR3 nucleotides are TGTGCCGTCCGGGAGGCACCGAACACCGGGGAGCTGTTTTTT.

The chain is built from TRBV7-9 and TRBJ2-1; D is possibly TRBD2 (5 bases). The germline CDR1 and CDR2 sequences are SEHNR and FQNEAQ (reference sequence). The CDR3 consists of 15 residues. V was trimmed by 5 bases and J by 6 bases, leaving 17 bases between them. As DNA, the CDR3 is TGTGCCAGCAGCCACAAAAGGCGGGTAGGCAATGAGCAGTTCTTC. Translating gives CASSHKRRVGNEQFF. The full variable domain, its missing parts supplied by reference TRBV7-9 and TRBJ2-1, is DTGVSQNPRHKITKRGQNVTFRCDPISEHNRLYWYRQTLGQGPEFLTYFQNEAQLEKSRLLSDRFSAERPKGSFSTLEIQRTEQGDSAMYLCASSHKRRVGNEQFFGPGTRLTVL.

The chain links TRBV5-1 to TRBJ2-3, with 7 bases that match TRBD2. V gave up 0 bases and J gave up 5 bases; unmatched junction bases: 6. Germline CDR1 reads SGHRS; CDR2 reads YFSETQ. This CDR3 region has 15 residues. The CDR3 sequence is CASSLEGRGGDTQYF. The DNA of the CDR3 is TGCGCCAGCAGCTTGGAGGGGAGGGGCGGAGATACGCAGTATTTT. Looking up the rest from reference TRBV5-1 and TRBJ2-3 gives the full variable domain: KAGVTQTPRYLIKTRGQQVTLSCSPISGHRSVSWYQQTPGQGLQFLFEYFSETQRNKGNFPGRFSGRQFSNSRSEMNVSTLELGDSALYLCASSLEGRGGDTQYFGPGTRLTVL.

The chain couples TRBV10-2 to TRBJ1-1, with 7 bases that match TRBD1. The CDR3 is made up of 16 amino acids. Germline CDR1 WSHSY, CDR2 SAAADI. Unmatched junction bases numbered 7, after V lost 0 bases and J lost 3 bases. The CDR3 nucleotides read TGCGCCAGCAGTGAGTCGAAGGGGGCCCGACACACTGAAGCTTTCTTT. Its protein product is CASSESKGARHTEAFF.

About this clone itself: One end of the junction is discordant with germline, which a read error may explain. The chain carries TRBV4-3 and TRBJ2-1; TRBD2 aligns across 11 bases. Germline-derived CDR1 and CDR2 are LGHNA and YSLEER. CDR3 size: 16 residues. CDR3 loop: CASSRLTSGAYNEQFF. In DNA form, the CDR3 reads TGCGCCAGCAGCCGCCTGACTAGCGGGGCCTATAATGAGCAGTTCTTC.

The gene calls are TRBV30 and TRBJ2-7, with a possible D match to TRBD1 (5 bases). Trimming pared 2 bases from V and 6 bases from J, leaving 14 bases between. Germline V gene sequence: CDR1 GTSNPN, CDR2 SVGIG (reference sequence). The CDR3 sequence is 13 residues long. The DNA for the CDR3 is TGTGCCTGGAGTTTGGCCCGCCAGGGCGAGCAGTACTTC. Its protein is CAWSLARQGEQYF.

The chain uses TRBV6-6 and TRBJ2-7, with TRBD1 identical over 8 bases. CDR1 is MNHNY, CDR2 SVGAGI, per germline (reference sequence). The CDR3 covers 16 residues. The J segment lost 3 bases and the V segment lost 0 bases, leaving 7 bases of the junction unmatched. CDR3 sequence: CASSYSMDRDDYEQYF. The CDR3 region has the DNA TGTGCCAGCAGTTACTCTATGGACAGGGACGACTACGAGCAGTACTTC.

CDR3 nucleotides: TGTGCCAGCAGCTTACGGGGGGCAGAGACCCAGTACTTC. This translates into CASSLRGAETQYF. The rearrangement uses TRBV7-2 and TRBJ2-5, with a possible D match to TRBD2 (7 bases). Germline assignment: CDR1 SGHTA and CDR2 FQGNSA. Trimming pared 2 bases from V and 4 bases from J, leaving 8 bases between. The CDR3 runs 13 residues.

V and J are TRBV11-3 and TRBJ2-5; D is undetermined. CDR1 SGHNT and CDR2 YENEEA come from the germline V gene. The V and J ends lost 8 bases and 0 bases respectively, with 7 bases between them. The CDR3 has 12 residues. The CDR3 region has the DNA TGTGCCAGCCGCGCAGACCAAGAGACCCAGTACTTC. Encoded protein: CASRADQETQYF.

This clone was observed once. The chain is built from TRBV7-2 and TRBJ2-3; D remains unclear. Trimming shortened V by 5 bases and J by 1 base, and 19 bases separated the two germline ends. The V gene's germline CDR1 is SGHTA and CDR2 FQGNSA. The CDR3 totals 17 residues. The CDR3 nucleotides read TGTGCCAGCAGCCCCAACCCGCACCGAACGCGCACAGATACGCAGTATTTT. Protein product: CASSPNPHRTRTDTQYF.